These T cell receptor beta chains were read from a single sample in a study of blood T cell repertoires in COVID-19. Method: immunoSEQ multiplex PCR; TCRdb's copy keeps in-frame clones and lacks some. Of hundreds of thousands of clones in the sample, 89% were seen once. Specimen: PBMCs or T cells enriched from blood (not recorded which). These receptors were taken from a woman under 40 who had recovered from COVID-19. CDR3s include the opening cysteine and the closing phenylalanine or tryptophan. Each record gives: clone size, V gene, J gene, D gene, CDR3 protein, CDR3 DNA. D genes are given only for firm matches. Size is stated for part of the rows, as once, few or many counts, or as a class when the clone is expanded.

clone size: NA
V gene: TRBV5-1
J gene: TRBJ2-2
D gene: TRBD2
CDR3 protein: CASSFRSGSLDTGELFF
CDR3 DNA: TGCGCCAGCAGCTTTAGGAGCGGGAGCTTGGACACCGGGGAGCTGTTTTTT

clone size: NA
V gene: TRBV7-6
J gene: TRBJ2-1
D gene: TRBD2
CDR3 protein: CAVAGGPHEQFF
CDR3 DNA: TGTGCCGTCGCGGGAGGGCCCCATGAGCAGTTCTTC

clone size: NA
V gene: TRBV3-1/TRBV3-2
J gene: TRBJ1-6
D gene: TRBD1
CDR3 protein: CASSLGTGGRYNSPLHF
CDR3 DNA: TGTGCCAGCAGCCTCGGGACAGGGGGAAGGTATAATTCACCCCTCCACTTT

clone size: once
V gene: TRBV28
J gene: TRBJ1-2
D gene: NA
CDR3 protein: CASTSPRQLYGYTF
CDR3 DNA: TGTGCCAGCACATCTCCCAGACAGCTATATGGCTACACCTTC

clone size: NA
V gene: TRBV6-4
J gene: TRBJ2-3
D gene: TRBD1
CDR3 protein: CASSDSMQGETDTQYF
CDR3 DNA: TGTGCCAGCAGTGACTCGATGCAGGGGGAGACAGATACGCAGTATTTT

clone size: NA
V gene: TRBV5-4
J gene: TRBJ2-1
D gene: TRBD2
CDR3 protein: CASSPSAGGYNEQFF
CDR3 DNA: TGTGCCAGCAGCCCGAGTGCGGGAGGGTACAATGAGCAGTTCTTC

clone size: NA
V gene: TRBV27
J gene: TRBJ2-7
D gene: NA
CDR3 protein: CASKAEGRYEQYF
CDR3 DNA: TGTGCCAGCAAGGCGGAGGGGAGATACGAGCAGTACTTC

clone size: NA
V gene: TRBV7-2
J gene: TRBJ1-1
D gene: NA
CDR3 protein: CASSLVVGPVEAFF
CDR3 DNA: TGTGCCAGCAGCTTAGTTGTGGGGCCAGTTGAAGCTTTCTTT

clone size: NA
V gene: TRBV19
J gene: TRBJ1-2
D gene: NA
CDR3 protein: CASTLISDGGVTGYTF
CDR3 DNA: TGTGCCAGTACCTTAATATCGGACGGAGGGGTAACTGGCTACACCTTC

clone size: NA
V gene: TRBV6-2/TRBV6-3
J gene: TRBJ2-7
D gene: TRBD2
CDR3 protein: CASSQGAGVGYEQYF
CDR3 DNA: TGTGCCAGCAGTCAAGGAGCGGGAGTCGGGTACGAGCAGTACTTC

clone size: NA
V gene: TRBV6-2/TRBV6-3
J gene: TRBJ1-2
D gene: NA
CDR3 protein: CASSNTVIYGYTF
CDR3 DNA: TGTGCCAGCAGTAACACAGTAATCTATGGCTACACCTTC

clone size: NA
V gene: TRBV4-1
J gene: TRBJ1-2
D gene: NA
CDR3 protein: CASSPRPTGTIYGYTF
CDR3 DNA: TGCGCCAGCAGCCCCAGACCGACAGGAACTATTTATGGCTACACCTTC

clone size: NA
V gene: TRBV4-3
J gene: TRBJ1-5
D gene: NA
CDR3 protein: CASSQLLEGNQPQHF
CDR3 DNA: TGCGCCAGCAGCCAATTGCTGGAGGGCAATCAGCCCCAGCATTTT

clone size: NA
V gene: TRBV13
J gene: TRBJ1-2
D gene: NA
CDR3 protein: CASRSGGWGYTF
CDR3 DNA: TGTGCCAGCCGGTCGGGGGGCTGGGGCTACACCTTC

clone size: NA
V gene: TRBV2
J gene: TRBJ2-5
D gene: NA
CDR3 protein: CASSPEGWETQYF
CDR3 DNA: TGTGCCAGCAGCCCGGAGGGGTGGGAGACCCAGTACTTC

clone size: NA
V gene: TRBV5-1
J gene: TRBJ2-7
D gene: TRBD1
CDR3 protein: CASSKDRVTGEQYF
CDR3 DNA: TGCGCCAGCAGCAAGGACAGGGTAACGGGTGAGCAGTACTTC

clone size: NA
V gene: TRBV18
J gene: TRBJ2-1
D gene: NA
CDR3 protein: CASSARETPAFHEQFF
CDR3 DNA: TGTGCCAGCTCCGCGAGGGAGACCCCCGCATTCCATGAGCAGTTCTTC

clone size: NA
V gene: TRBV10-3
J gene: TRBJ1-5
D gene: NA
CDR3 protein: CAITEEFNQPQHF
CDR3 DNA: TGTGCCATCACGGAGGAATTCAATCAGCCCCAGCATTTT

clone size: NA
V gene: TRBV18
J gene: TRBJ2-3
D gene: TRBD2
CDR3 protein: CASSSTSGMDTQYF
CDR3 DNA: TGTGCCAGCTCGTCGACTAGCGGGATGGATACGCAGTATTTT

clone size: NA
V gene: TRBV20-1
J gene: TRBJ1-1
D gene: NA
CDR3 protein: CSARLLLAFF
CDR3 DNA: TGCAGTGCTAGGTTACTGCTAGCTTTCTTT

clone size: NA
V gene: TRBV19
J gene: TRBJ1-4
D gene: TRBD1
CDR3 protein: CASSLKGQVEKLFF
CDR3 DNA: TGTGCCAGTAGTCTAAAAGGACAGGTGGAAAAACTGTTTTTT

clone size: NA
V gene: TRBV5-1
J gene: TRBJ1-1
D gene: NA
CDR3 protein: CASSLLAGDTEAFF
CDR3 DNA: TGCGCCAGCAGCTTATTGGCAGGGGATACTGAAGCTTTCTTT

clone size: NA
V gene: TRBV27
J gene: TRBJ2-7
D gene: NA
CDR3 protein: CASSSSSNEQYF
CDR3 DNA: TGTGCCAGCAGTTCCTCTAGTAACGAGCAGTACTTC

clone size: NA
V gene: TRBV7-6
J gene: TRBJ2-3
D gene: TRBD1
CDR3 protein: CASSDVQGQGTADTQYF
CDR3 DNA: TGTGCCAGCAGCGACGTACAGGGACAGGGGACCGCAGATACGCAGTATTTT

clone size: NA
V gene: TRBV5-1
J gene: TRBJ1-2
D gene: TRBD1
CDR3 protein: CASSYLQGAFYGYTF
CDR3 DNA: TGCGCCAGCAGCTACCTACAGGGGGCATTCTATGGCTACACCTTC

clone size: NA
V gene: TRBV9
J gene: TRBJ1-1
D gene: NA
CDR3 protein: CASSPRREGFHGPRTEAFF
CDR3 DNA: TGTGCCAGCAGCCCTCGCCGTGAAGGATTTCATGGCCCGAGGACTGAAGCTTTCTTT

clone size: few
V gene: TRBV19
J gene: TRBJ2-1
D gene: NA
CDR3 protein: CASSRSRMRSYNEQFF
CDR3 DNA: TGTGCCAGTAGTCGGAGTCGGATGCGATCCTACAATGAGCAGTTCTTC

clone size: NA
V gene: TRBV5-8
J gene: TRBJ2-7
D gene: NA
CDR3 protein: CASSLAVGVSYEQYF
CDR3 DNA: TGTGCCAGCAGCTTGGCCGTGGGCGTATCCTACGAGCAGTACTTC

clone size: few
V gene: TRBV28
J gene: TRBJ2-5
D gene: TRBD1
CDR3 protein: CASSRRQGRETQYF
CDR3 DNA: TGTGCCAGCAGTCGAAGACAGGGGAGAGAGACCCAGTACTTC

clone size: NA
V gene: TRBV9
J gene: TRBJ1-2
D gene: NA
CDR3 protein: CASSPADSYYGYTF
CDR3 DNA: TGTGCCAGCAGCCCAGCGGACAGCTACTATGGCTACACCTTC